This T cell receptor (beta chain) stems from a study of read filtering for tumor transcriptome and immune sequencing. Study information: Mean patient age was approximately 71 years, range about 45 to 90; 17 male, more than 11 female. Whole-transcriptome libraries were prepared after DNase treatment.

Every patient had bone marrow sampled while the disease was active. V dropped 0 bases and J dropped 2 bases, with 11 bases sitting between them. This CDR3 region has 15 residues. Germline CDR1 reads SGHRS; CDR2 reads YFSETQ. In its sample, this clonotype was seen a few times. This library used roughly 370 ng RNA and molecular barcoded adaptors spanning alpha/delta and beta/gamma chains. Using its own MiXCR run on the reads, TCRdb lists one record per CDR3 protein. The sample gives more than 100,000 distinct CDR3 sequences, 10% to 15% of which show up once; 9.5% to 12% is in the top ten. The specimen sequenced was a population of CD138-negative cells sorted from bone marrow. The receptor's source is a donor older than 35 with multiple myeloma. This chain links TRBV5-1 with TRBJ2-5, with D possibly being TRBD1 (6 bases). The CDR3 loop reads CASSLGGGQQETQYF. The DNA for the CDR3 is TGCGCCAGCAGCTTGGGAGGCGGACAGCAAGAGACCCAGTACTTC. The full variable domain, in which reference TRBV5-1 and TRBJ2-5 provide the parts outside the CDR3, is KAGVTQTPRYLIKTRGQQVTLSCSPISGHRSVSWYQQTPGQGLQFLFEYFSETQRNKGNFPGRFSGRQFSNSRSEMNVSTLELGDSALYLCASSLGGGQQETQYFGPGTRLLVL.